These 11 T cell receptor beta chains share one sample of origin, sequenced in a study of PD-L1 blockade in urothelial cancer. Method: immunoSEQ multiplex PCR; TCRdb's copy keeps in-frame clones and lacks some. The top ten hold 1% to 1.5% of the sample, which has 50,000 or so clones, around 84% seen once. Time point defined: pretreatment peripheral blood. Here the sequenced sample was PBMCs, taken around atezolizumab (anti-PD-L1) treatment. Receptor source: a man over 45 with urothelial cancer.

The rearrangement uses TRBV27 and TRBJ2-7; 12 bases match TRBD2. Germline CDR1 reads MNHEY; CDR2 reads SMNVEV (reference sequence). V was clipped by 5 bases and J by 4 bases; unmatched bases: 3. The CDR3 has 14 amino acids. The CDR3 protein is CASSATSGSYEQYF. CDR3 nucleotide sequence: TGTGCCAGCAGTGCGACTAGCGGGAGTTACGAGCAGTACTTC.

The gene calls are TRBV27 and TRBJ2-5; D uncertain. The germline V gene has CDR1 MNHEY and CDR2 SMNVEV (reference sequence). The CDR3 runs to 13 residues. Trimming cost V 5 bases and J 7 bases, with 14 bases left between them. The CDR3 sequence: CASSNAVSGTQYF. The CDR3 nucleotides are TGTGCCAGCAGTAATGCGGTGTCGGGGACCCAGTACTTC.

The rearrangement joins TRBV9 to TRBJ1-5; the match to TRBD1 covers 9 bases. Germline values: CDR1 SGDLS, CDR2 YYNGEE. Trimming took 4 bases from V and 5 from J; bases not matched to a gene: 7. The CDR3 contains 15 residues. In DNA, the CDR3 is TGTGCCAGCAGCCCAGAAGGACAGGGGTATCAGCCCCAGCATTTT. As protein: CASSPEGQGYQPQHF.

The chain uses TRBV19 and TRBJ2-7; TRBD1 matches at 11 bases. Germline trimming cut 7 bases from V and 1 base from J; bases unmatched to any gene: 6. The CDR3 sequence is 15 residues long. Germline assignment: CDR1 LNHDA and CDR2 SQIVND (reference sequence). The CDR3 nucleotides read TGTGCCAGTACCATCGGGACAGGGGGTTCCTACGAGCAGTACTTC. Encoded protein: CASTIGTGGSYEQYF. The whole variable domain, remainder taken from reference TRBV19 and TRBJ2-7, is DGGITQSPKYLFRKEGQNVTLSCEQNLNHDAMYWYRQDPGQGLRLIYYSQIVNDFQKGDIAEGYSVSREKKESFPLTVTSAQKNPTAFYLCASTIGTGGSYEQYFGPGTRLTVT.

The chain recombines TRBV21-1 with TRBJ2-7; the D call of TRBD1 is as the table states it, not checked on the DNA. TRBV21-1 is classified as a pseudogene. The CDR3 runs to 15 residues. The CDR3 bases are TGTGCCAGCAGCAACCGACAGGGGGGCTGGTACGAGCAGTACTTC. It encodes CASSNRQGGWYEQYF.

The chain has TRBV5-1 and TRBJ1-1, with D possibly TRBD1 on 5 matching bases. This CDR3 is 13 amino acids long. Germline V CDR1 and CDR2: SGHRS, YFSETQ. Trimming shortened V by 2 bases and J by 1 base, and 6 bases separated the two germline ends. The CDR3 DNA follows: TGCGCCAGCAGCTTTGACAGGAACACTGAAGCTTTCTTT. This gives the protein CASSFDRNTEAFF. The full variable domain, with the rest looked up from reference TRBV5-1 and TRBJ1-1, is KAGVTQTPRYLIKTRGQQVTLSCSPISGHRSVSWYQQTPGQGLQFLFEYFSETQRNKGNFPGRFSGRQFSNSRSEMNVSTLELGDSALYLCASSFDRNTEAFFGQGTRLTVV.

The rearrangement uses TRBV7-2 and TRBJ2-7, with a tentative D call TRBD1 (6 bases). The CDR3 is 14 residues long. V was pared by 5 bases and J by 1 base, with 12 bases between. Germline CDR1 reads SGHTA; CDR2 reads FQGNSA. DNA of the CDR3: TGTGCCAGCAGCAAGAACAGGGTATCCTACGAGCAGTACTTC. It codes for CASSKNRVSYEQYF.

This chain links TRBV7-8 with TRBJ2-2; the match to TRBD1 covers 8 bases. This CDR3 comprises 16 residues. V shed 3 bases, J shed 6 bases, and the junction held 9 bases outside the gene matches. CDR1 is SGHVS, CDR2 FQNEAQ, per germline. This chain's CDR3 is CASSFRTGQGAGELFF. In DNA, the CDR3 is TGTGCCAGCAGCTTTAGGACCGGACAGGGTGCCGGGGAGCTGTTTTTT.

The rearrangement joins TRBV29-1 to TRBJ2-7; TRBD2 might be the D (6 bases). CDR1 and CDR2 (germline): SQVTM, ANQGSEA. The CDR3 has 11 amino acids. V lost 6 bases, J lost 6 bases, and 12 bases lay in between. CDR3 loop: CSVLTGVEQYF. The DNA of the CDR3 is TGCAGCGTACTTACGGGGGTCGAGCAGTACTTC.

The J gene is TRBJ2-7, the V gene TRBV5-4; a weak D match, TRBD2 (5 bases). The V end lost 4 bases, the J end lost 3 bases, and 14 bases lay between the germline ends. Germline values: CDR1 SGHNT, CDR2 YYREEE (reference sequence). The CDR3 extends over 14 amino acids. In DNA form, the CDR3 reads TGTGCCAGCAGCAAGGACGGAGCGGTCTACGAGCAGTACTTC. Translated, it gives CASSKDGAVYEQYF.

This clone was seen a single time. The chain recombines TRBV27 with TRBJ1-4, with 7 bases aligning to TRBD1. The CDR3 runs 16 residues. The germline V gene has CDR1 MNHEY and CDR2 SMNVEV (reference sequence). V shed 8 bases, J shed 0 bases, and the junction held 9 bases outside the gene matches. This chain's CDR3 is CASSRGQSATNEKLFF. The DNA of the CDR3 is TGTGCCAGCTCCAGGGGACAGAGCGCAACTAATGAAAAACTGTTTTTT. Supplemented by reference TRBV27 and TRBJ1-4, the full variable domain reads EAQVTQNPRYLITVTGKKLTVTCSQNMNHEYMSWYRQDPGLGLRQIYYSMNVEVTDKGDVPEGYKVSRKEKRNFPLILESPSPNQTSLYFCASSRGQSATNEKLFFGSGTQLSVL.